The clone carrying this TCR beta chain came up a few times. Antigen unknown. CDR3 length equals 14 residues. V trimming: 4 bases; J trimming: 0 bases; junction bases outside the gene matches: 2. Per the germline V gene, CDR1 is MNHEY and CDR2 is SVGAGI. The data derive from a study of Graves' ophthalmopathy and Graves' hyperthyroidism. Study-level findings and limits: Blood also harbored most expanded thyroid clonotypes above 0.001 frequency.

RNA transcripts yielded amplified TCR beta CDR3 regions. HTBI-primed RT-PCR formed the first round, and a multiplex PCR formed the second. TCRdb re-analysed the multiplex PCR reads in MiXCR, keeping a single row per CDR3 protein. Among under 200,000 distinct CDR3 sequences, 30% to 45% were seen once, and the ten largest hold approximately 6.3%. The source is a woman between 35 and 50 years old with Graves' ophthalmopathy. The chain couples TRBV6-5 to TRBJ2-7; 8 bases are a match to TRBD2. The sequenced sample was peripheral blood. CDR3 sequence reads: CASSLREASYEQYF. DNA of the CDR3: TGTGCCAGCAGTTTGCGGGAGGCCTCCTACGAGCAGTACTTC.